Following are 21 T cell receptor beta chains from one sample sequenced in a study of cytomegalovirus exposure and HLA in healthy donors. PCR was performed using 60 Vbeta and 13 Jbeta primers. Clones were sequenced by immunoSEQ multiplex PCR, and TCRdb holds only the in-frame ones, with some missing. The profile covers roughly 180,000 clones, with around 82% appearing a single time and 0.2% to 0.3% taken by the ten largest. Sequencing was done on a sample of PBMCs. Receptors originate from a boy younger than 18 in good health and CMV-seronegative.

This clone was counted only a few times. J is TRBJ1-4 and V is TRBV4-3, with 7 positions matching TRBD1. V gave up 1 base and J gave up 8 bases; unmatched junction bases: 4. In germline, CDR1 is LGHNA, CDR2 YSLEER. The CDR3 loop spans 14 amino acids. CDR3 nucleotides: TGCGCCAGCAGCCAAGGGCAGGGGGACGAAAAACTGTTTTTT. Residues: CASSQGQGDEKLFF.

V gene TRBV18 combines with J gene TRBJ2-5; 12 bases line up with TRBD2. From germline, CDR1 is KGHSH and CDR2 LQKENI. With 5 bases clipped from V and 4 bases from J, the junction kept 2 bases outside the gene matches. This CDR3 is 14 amino acids long. This CDR3 is CASSKTSGGETQYF. The CDR3, as DNA: TGTGCCAGCTCAAAGACTAGCGGGGGAGAGACCCAGTACTTC.

The rearrangement uses TRBV9 and TRBJ1-3; 7 nucleotides align to TRBD1. Germline trimming cut 3 bases from V and 8 bases from J; bases unmatched to any gene: 5. The germline V gene has CDR1 SGDLS and CDR2 YYNGEE. This CDR3 has 13 residues. In DNA, the CDR3 is TGTGCCAGCAGCGCAGGGGGAGCGTACACCATATATTTT. As protein: CASSAGGAYTIYF.

This chain uses TRBV6-5 with TRBJ2-1, with D tentatively TRBD1 (6 bases). Between the trimmed V and J ends, which lost 8 bases and 7 bases, there was a span of 9 bases. The CDR3 extends over 11 amino acids. Germline V gene lookup returns CDR1 MNHEY and CDR2 SVGAGI. As DNA, the CDR3 is TGTGCCAGCCTTAGGGGGAATGAGCAGTTCTTC. Translated: CASLRGNEQFF.

The chain has TRBV6-6 and TRBJ1-3; no definite D call. Deletions cut 6 bases from V and 1 base from J, with 13 bases between. Germline CDR1 MNHNY, CDR2 SVGAGI (reference sequence). The CDR3 totals 15 residues. The CDR3 coding sequence is TGTGCCAGCAGATCTCCGGGTGGGTCTGGAAACACCATATATTTT. It translates to CASRSPGGSGNTIYF.

The chain uses TRBV10-3 and TRBJ2-1, with 8 bases that match TRBD2. J gave up 7 bases and V 4 bases, and 15 bases lay outside the gene matches. There are 17 residues in the CDR3. Germline lookup yields CDR1 ENHRY and CDR2 SYGVKD. The CDR3 is CAISAIPGGGFSNEQFF. The CDR3 DNA follows: TGTGCCATCAGTGCTATTCCGGGAGGGGGGTTTAGTAATGAGCAGTTCTTC.

The chain uses TRBV4-3 and TRBJ1-2, with D uncertain. The CDR3 is 16 residues long. The V and J ends lost 0 bases and 2 bases respectively, with 13 bases between them. Germline assignment: CDR1 LGHNA and CDR2 YSLEER. As DNA, the CDR3 is TGCGCCAGCAGCCAAGATCAAGGGAGACTGAACTATGGCTACACCTTC. This encodes CASSQDQGRLNYGYTF.

The chain uses TRBV5-1 and TRBJ2-5, with a possible D match to TRBD2 (5 bases). This CDR3 is 14 amino acids long. Germline V lookup: CDR1 SGHRS, CDR2 YFSETQ. Between the trimmed V and J ends, which lost 1 base and 5 bases, there was a span of 12 bases. CDR3 DNA sequence: TGCGCCAGCAGCTTGTCCCTAGCTTGGGAGACCCAGTACTTC. It specifies CASSLSLAWETQYF.

The gene calls are TRBV9 and TRBJ2-7, with TRBD1 as a possible D gene (8 bases). The CDR3 length is 14 residues. Germline CDR1 SGDLS, CDR2 YYNGEE. V was cut by 4 bases and J by 4 bases, with 15 bases left in between. This CDR3 is CASSPAGQAYEQYF. The CDR3 nucleotides are TGTGCCAGCAGCCCAGCGGGACAGGCGTACGAGCAGTACTTC.

The chain combines TRBV18 with TRBJ1-4; TRBD1 might be the D (5 bases). Looked up from germline, CDR1 is KGHSH and CDR2 is LQKENI. Between the trimmed V and J ends, which lost 5 bases and 7 bases, there was a span of 11 bases. This CDR3 has 13 amino acids. CDR3 nucleotides: TGTGCCAGCTCAGGACAAAATGGTGAAAAACTGTTTTTT. Its translation: CASSGQNGEKLFF. Drawing the rest from reference TRBV18 and TRBJ1-4, the complete variable domain is NAGVMQNPRHLVRRRGQEARLRCSPMKGHSHVYWYRQLPEEGLKFMVYLQKENIIDESGMPKERFSAEFPKEGPSILRIQQVVRGDSAAYFCASSGQNGEKLFFGSGTQLSVL.

The CDR3 DNA reads TGTGCCAGCAGCTCTCATCCTGTGGACAGGGGACTTGGGGAGACCCAGTACTTC. Protein: CASSSHPVDRGLGETQYF. This chain uses TRBV7-2 with TRBJ2-5; 9 bases fit TRBD1. CDR1 and CDR2 from the germline V gene are SGHTA and FQGNSA. The V segment lost 4 bases and the J segment 5 bases; nucleotides outside the gene matches: 17. CDR3 size: 18 residues.

The gene calls are TRBV29-1 and TRBJ1-1, with TRBD1 as a possible D gene (5 bases). Germline CDR1 and CDR2: SQVTM and ANQGSEA. This CDR3 has 14 amino acids. The V gene lost 6 bases and the J gene lost 6 bases, with 20 bases spanning the gap. CDR3 sequence reads: CSVKQVKGLAEAFF. The CDR3 DNA reads as TGCAGCGTAAAACAGGTGAAGGGACTCGCTGAAGCTTTCTTT.

The rearrangement uses TRBV5-1 and TRBJ1-5, with D perhaps TRBD1 (5 bases). Between the trimmed V and J ends, which lost 3 bases and 6 bases, there was a span of 10 bases. This CDR3 is built from 13 residues. The germline CDR1 and CDR2 sequences are SGHRS and YFSETQ. DNA of the CDR3: TGCGCCAGCAGCTCGCAGGGTCCTCAGCCCCAGCATTTT. Translation gives CASSSQGPQPQHF.

This clone came up once. This chain connects TRBV27 to TRBJ1-5; D unclear. V dropped 5 bases and J dropped 0 bases, with 5 bases sitting between them. Germline V gene lookup returns CDR1 MNHEY and CDR2 SMNVEV (reference sequence). CDR3 length: 13 residues. The CDR3 DNA reads TGTGCCAGCAGTCTCAGTAGCAATCAGCCCCAGCATTTT. Protein: CASSLSSNQPQHF.

The rearrangement joins TRBV29-1 to TRBJ2-4; the match to TRBD1 covers 8 bases. The CDR3 runs to 14 residues. Germline loops: CDR1 SQVTM, CDR2 ANQGSEA. V gave up 4 bases and J gave up 10 bases; unmatched junction bases: 12. The CDR3, as DNA: TGCAGCGTTGTTTTACTAGGGACAGGTGATATTCAGTACTTC. Amino acids: CSVVLLGTGDIQYF.

The chain couples TRBV9 to TRBJ2-1; tentatively, D is TRBD2 (7 bases). CDR3 length equals 17 residues. Per the germline V gene, CDR1 is SGDLS and CDR2 is YYNGEE. Trimming pared 0 bases from V and 8 bases from J, leaving 21 bases between. In nucleotides, the CDR3 is TGTGCCAGCAGCGTAGTTGAGGGGGGGCGGCTTAGGGATGAGCAGTTCTTC. Protein product: CASSVVEGGRLRDEQFF.

This clone appeared a single time. The genes are TRBV10-1 and TRBJ2-1, with a tentative D call TRBD2 (6 bases). Per the germline V gene, CDR1 is WNHNN and CDR2 is SYGVQD (reference sequence). The V gene lost 4 bases and the J gene lost 6 bases, with 13 bases spanning the gap. CDR3 length: 14 amino acids. The CDR3 DNA follows: TGCGCCAGCAGTGTCACGGGAGTGCCCAATGAGCAGTTCTTC. It yields the protein CASSVTGVPNEQFF.

The CDR3 sequence: CAWSTPSGSLNEQFF. The CDR3 DNA reads as TGTGCCTGGAGTACTCCTAGCGGGAGCTTGAATGAGCAGTTCTTC. The rearrangement joins TRBV30 to TRBJ2-1, with 10 bases fitting TRBD2. The junction had 8 bases not matched to a gene; V was cut back by 2 bases and J by 7 bases. The germline V gene has CDR1 GTSNPN and CDR2 SVGIG (reference sequence). This CDR3 contains 15 residues. The whole variable domain, remainder taken from reference TRBV30 and TRBJ2-1, is SQTIHQWPATLVQPVGSPLSLECTVEGTSNPNLYWYRQAAGRGLQLLFYSVGIGQISSEVPQNLSASRPQDRQFILSSKKLLLSDSGFYLCAWSTPSGSLNEQFFGPGTRLTVL.

The chain employs TRBV5-1 and TRBJ1-5; no definite D call. CDR1 is SGHRS, CDR2 YFSETQ, per germline. The CDR3 totals 13 residues. V gave up 3 bases and J gave up 2 bases, with 6 bases separating them. CDR3 residues: CASSSYGNQPQHF. CDR3 DNA: TGCGCCAGCAGCTCTTATGGCAATCAGCCCCAGCATTTT.

This clone appeared a few times. The rearrangement uses TRBV5-6 and TRBJ1-1, with D hard to call. Germline CDR1 SGHDT, CDR2 YYEEEE. With 7 bases removed from V and 4 bases from J, the gap between germline ends came to 11 bases. The CDR3 is 12 residues long. CDR3 region: CASRRGGTEAFF. As DNA, the CDR3 is TGTGCCAGCCGGCGGGGAGGCACTGAAGCTTTCTTT.

This clone occurred once. The chain has TRBV10-1 and TRBJ2-7; 7 bases are shared with TRBD2. V shed 2 bases, J shed 3 bases, and the junction held 4 bases outside the gene matches. The CDR3 runs to 14 residues. Germline V CDR1 and CDR2: WNHNN, SYGVQD (reference sequence). The CDR3 loop reads CASSEAGVGYEQYF. DNA for the CDR3: TGCGCCAGCAGTGAGGCGGGGGTCGGCTACGAGCAGTACTTC.